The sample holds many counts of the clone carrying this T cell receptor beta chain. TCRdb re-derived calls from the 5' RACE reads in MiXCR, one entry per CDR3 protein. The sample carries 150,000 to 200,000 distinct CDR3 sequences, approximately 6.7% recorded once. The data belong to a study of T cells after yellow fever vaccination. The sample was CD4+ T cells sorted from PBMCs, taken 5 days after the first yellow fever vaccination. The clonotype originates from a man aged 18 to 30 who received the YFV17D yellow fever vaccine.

CDR3 sequence: CASSLDGQGYNEQFF. CDR3 DNA sequence: TGCGCCAGCAGCTTGGATGGACAGGGATACAATGAGCAGTTCTTC. The chain couples TRBV5-1 to TRBJ2-1; TRBD1 agrees at 8 bases. Trimming took 0 bases from V and 4 from J; bases not matched to a gene: 3. The CDR3 is 15 amino acids. Germline assignment: CDR1 SGHRS and CDR2 YFSETQ.